This passage covers 7 T cell receptor beta chains from one sample sequenced in a study of cytomegalovirus exposure and HLA in healthy donors. The PCR was carried out with 60 Vbeta primers and 13 Jbeta primers. Assay: immunoSEQ multiplex PCR; the TCRdb copy retains only in-frame clones and omits some. Among fewer than 150,000 clones, around 85% were seen once, and the ten largest hold over 0.95%. Material for sequencing was PBMCs. The source is a female donor in good health and CMV-seronegative.

For the CDR3, the DNA is TGTGCCTGGAGTGTACAGGGGCGATCCTACGAGCAGTACTTC. Protein: CAWSVQGRSYEQYF. V gene TRBV30 combines with J gene TRBJ2-7; the match to TRBD1 covers 7 bases. The germline gives CDR1 GTSNPN, CDR2 SVGIG (reference sequence). The length of the CDR3 is 14 residues. J gave up 1 base and V 0 bases, and 3 bases lay outside the gene matches. Combining the CDR3 with reference TRBV30 and TRBJ2-7 gives the whole variable domain SQTIHQWPATLVQPVGSPLSLECTVEGTSNPNLYWYRQAAGRGLQLLFYSVGIGQISSEVPQNLSASRPQDRQFILSSKKLLLSDSGFYLCAWSVQGRSYEQYFGPGTRLTVT.

This chain connects TRBV2 to TRBJ1-1; TRBD1 matches 7 bases. Germline loops: CDR1 SNHLY, CDR2 FYNNEI. V shed 3 bases, J shed 0 bases, and the junction held 10 bases outside the gene matches. This CDR3 has 17 residues. CDR3 coding DNA: TGTGCCAGCAGTGATGAGCCGGGACAGCTAATGAACACTGAAGCTTTCTTT. Amino acid sequence: CASSDEPGQLMNTEAFF.

In its sample, this clone was seen a few times. The gene calls are TRBV5-8 and TRBJ2-1; TRBD2 aligns across 9 bases. Germline values: CDR1 SGHTS, CDR2 YDEGEE. V lost 0 bases and J lost 9; bases outside the gene matches: 7. This CDR3 spans 15 amino acids. The CDR3 DNA is TGTGCCAGCAGCTTGGCCCCGGGGACTAGCTCTGAGCAGTTCTTC. Amino acids: CASSLAPGTSSEQFF. Together with reference TRBV5-8 and TRBJ2-1, the CDR3 gives the full variable domain: EAGVTQSPTHLIKTRGQQATLRCSPISGHTSVYWYQQALGLGLQFLLWYDEGEERNRGNFPPRFSGRQFPNYSSELNVNALELEDSALYLCASSLAPGTSSEQFFGPGTRLTVL.

The genes are TRBV29-1 and TRBJ2-7; TRBD1 agrees at 9 bases. Trimming took 1 base from V and 7 from J; bases not matched to a gene: 5. Germline CDR1 and CDR2: SQVTM and ANQGSEA. The CDR3 is 13 amino acids. CDR3 residues: CSVEGTGVSEQYF. CDR3 bases: TGCAGCGTTGAAGGGACAGGGGTATCTGAGCAGTACTTC.

The V and J genes are TRBV6-1 and TRBJ2-7; 9 positions match TRBD1. J was trimmed by 7 bases and V by 8 bases; bases with no gene match: 15. Germline V gene data show CDR1 as MNHNS and CDR2 as SASEGT. The CDR3 is 15 residues long. In DNA, the CDR3 is TGTGCCAGCGGGGGGACACAGGGGGCCGTCTCTGAGCAGTACTTC. The encoded protein is CASGGTQGAVSEQYF.

This clone is a singleton in its sample. The chain joins TRBV5-6 to TRBJ1-2, with 10 bases fitting TRBD1. Losses at the gene ends were 3 bases for V and 8 bases for J; bases not matched to a gene: 16. The CDR3 has 17 residues. Germline assignment: CDR1 SGHDT and CDR2 YYEEEE. CDR3 region: CASSSGSTGGIPGGYTF. DNA for the CDR3: TGTGCCAGCAGCTCCGGATCGACAGGGGGCATCCCGGGGGGCTACACCTTC.

The chain joins TRBV12-5 to TRBJ2-1; TRBD2 is a possible D gene (5 bases). V lost 2 bases, J lost 9 bases, and 14 bases lay in between. Germline loops: CDR1 LGHNT, CDR2 FRNRAP. The CDR3 is made up of 14 amino acids. The CDR3 loop is CASGLSHNAGEQFF. CDR3 nucleotides: TGTGCTAGTGGTTTGTCCCATAATGCGGGTGAGCAGTTCTTC.